These 7 T cell receptor beta chains were all obtained from the same sample, sequenced in a study of vaccination effects on CD4 cells after COVID-19. Before sequencing took place, the ViraFEST assay used viral peptide pools to expand antigen-specific CD4+ T cells. Investigators separated out CD4+ T cells once 10 days of culture had passed. Their SARS-CoV-2 infection, verified by PCR, occurred between March and December 2020. Participants were vaccinated with two doses of either the BNT162b2 or mRNA-1273 vaccine. Generated by immunoSEQ multiplex PCR, the TCRdb table keeps only in-frame clones and is missing some. The data contain 15,000 to 20,000 clones, around 70% of them singletons. Antigens for these TCRs are unknown. The sample here was CD4+ T cells from PBMCs cultured with SARS-CoV-2 spike peptides, taken after COVID-19 vaccination. Every receptor here comes from a human donor who had a prior SARS-CoV-2 infection.

The V call is TRBV12-3 or TRBV12-4, the J call TRBJ2-2, with D hard to call. Trimming took off 2 bases at V and 5 bases at J, with 6 bases between the two ends. The CDR3 sequence is 13 residues long. CDR3 protein: CASSLMGTGELFF. In DNA form, the CDR3 reads TGTGCCAGCAGTTTAATGGGTACCGGGGAGCTGTTTTTT.

This clone was detected once. The chain combines TRBV4-2 with TRBJ2-7; D is unresolved. This CDR3 is built from 16 residues. The ends were cut back, 1 base at V and 2 bases at J, with 15 bases in the middle. Per the germline V gene, CDR1 is LGHNA and CDR2 is YNFKEQ. The CDR3 DNA sequence: TGTGCCAGCAGCCAAGCCCAACTGGACGGACCCTACGAGCAGTACTTC. This translates into CASSQAQLDGPYEQYF.

This chain joins TRBV11-1 and TRBJ2-7, with D unclear. V lost 1 base and J lost 0, with 7 bases in between. The CDR3 runs to 14 residues. Per germline, CDR1 SGHAT and CDR2 FQDESV (reference sequence). DNA for the CDR3: TGTGCCAGCAGCTTAGGCCAGAGCTCCTACGAGCAGTACTTC. Its protein is CASSLGQSSYEQYF.

The chain carries TRBV11-2 and TRBJ2-7, with D tentatively TRBD2 (5 bases). CDR1 and CDR2 from the germline V gene are SGHAT and FQNNGV. This CDR3 is built from 12 residues. The V gene lost 5 bases and the J gene lost 5 bases, with 10 bases spanning the gap. CDR3 nucleotide sequence: TGTGCCAGCAGCCGAACTAGTCACGAGCAGTACTTC. It translates to CASSRTSHEQYF.

CDR3 residues: CASSRLTTDTQYF. The DNA for the CDR3 is TGTGCCAGCAGTCGACTTACCACAGATACGCAGTATTTT. This rearrangement joins TRBV2 to TRBJ2-3; D is unresolved. The CDR3 consists of 13 residues. CDR1 is SNHLY and CDR2 is FYNNEI in the germline V gene. V lost 5 bases and J lost 2, with 8 bases in between. Supplemented by reference TRBV2 and TRBJ2-3, the full variable domain reads EPEVTQTPSHQVTQMGQEVILRCVPISNHLYFYWYRQILGQKVEFLVSFYNNEISEKSEIFDDQFSVERPDGSNFTLKIRSTKLEDSAMYFCASSRLTTDTQYFGPGTRLTVL.

The J gene is TRBJ1-3, the V gene TRBV4-3, with TRBD1 matching over 8 bases. The CDR3 consists of 17 residues. Germline CDR1 LGHNA, CDR2 YSLEER. V lost 1 base, J lost 0 bases, and 5 bases stayed unmatched. The CDR3 nucleotides are TGCGCCAGCAGCCAAGGACAGGGGTTCAGCTCTGGAAACACCATATATTTT. This encodes CASSQGQGFSSGNTIYF.

The chain has TRBV18 and TRBJ2-5; the D is unclear. Trimming removed 8 bases from V and 2 bases from J, with 6 bases in between. CDR1 is KGHSH and CDR2 is LQKENI in the germline V gene. This CDR3 contains 11 residues. CDR3 protein: CASTSQETQYF. The CDR3 nucleotides read TGTGCCAGCACCTCGCAAGAGACCCAGTACTTC.